The table lists the clone carrying this T cell receptor beta chain with a few counts. Its antigen is currently unknown. This entry is derived from a study of T cells in Graves' hyperthyroidism and ophthalmopathy. Overall study results and limits: A model of 13 V-J pairs discriminated ophthalmopathy from stable hyperthyroidism. Ophthalmopathy, which appeared later, was predicted by the model a median roughly 6.4 months before onset.

The hyperthyroidism was newly diagnosed and had lasted under 2 months; the patients were aged 18 to 65. Patients having uncontrolled infection, another autoimmune disease, pregnancy or lactation were not included. From germline, CDR1 is SQVTM and CDR2 ANQGSEA. The length of the CDR3 is 12 residues. TCR beta CDR3 sequences were amplified from RNA transcripts. During a first-round RT-PCR of the TCR CDR3, the HTBI primer set was used. TCRdb analysed the multiplex PCR reads with MiXCR anew, one entry per CDR3 protein. The table has some 600,000 distinct CDR3 sequences, around 46% seen once. The chain links TRBV29-1 to TRBJ1-1, with D perhaps TRBD1 (5 bases). Sequencing input: peripheral blood or thyroid tissue (not recorded which). This TCR was recovered from a woman in her late teens or twenties with Graves' hyperthyroidism. The CDR3 bases are TGCAGTGCAATGGGGGGGGACGCTGAAGCTTTCTTT. Translating gives CSAMGGDAEAFF.